What follows are 17 T cell receptor beta chains derived from one specimen sequenced in a study of CD8+CD57+ T cells in acquired aplastic anemia. The study profiled TCR beta VDJ and CDR3 using genomic DNA as template. TCRdb reprocessed the reads with MiXCR, giving one entry per CDR3 protein. The sample consists of about 150,000 distinct CDR3 sequences, approximately 52% of them appearing once. Patients chosen for sequencing had shown CD8+CD57+ cell expansion by flow cytometry. Source material: sorted CD4+, CD8+, or CD8+CD57+ T cells (not recorded which) from PBMCs. These receptors were obtained from a human donor with aplastic anemia.

This clonotype showed up many times. This sequence joins TRBV5-5 and TRBJ1-6, with D unclear. Germline V lookup: CDR1 SGHKS, CDR2 YYEKEE (reference sequence). V was clipped by 0 bases and J by 4 bases, with 5 bases between them. CDR3 length: 14 residues. The CDR3 reads CASSLEVYNSPLHF. CDR3 bases: TGTGCCAGCAGCTTGGAGGTGTATAATTCACCCCTCCACTTT.

Concerning this clonotype: The junction does not match germline at one end; this may be a read error. The chain joins TRBV2 to TRBJ1-2; no clear D. The CDR3 is 14 amino acids. In germline, CDR1 is SNHLY, CDR2 FYNNEI. The CDR3 loop is CASSLQLANYGCTF. Here the CDR3 DNA reads TGTGCCAGCAGCCTACAGCTAGCTAACTATGGCTGCACCTTC.

This clonotype was detected many times. The chain carries TRBV6-1 and TRBJ2-7, with D perhaps matching TRBD1 (6 bases). V gave up 5 bases and J gave up 3 bases, with 11 bases separating them. Germline CDR1 reads MNHNS; CDR2 reads SASEGT. The CDR3 has 13 residues. The CDR3 spells CASSMLQGYEQYF. CDR3 bases: TGTGCCAGCAGTATGTTACAGGGCTACGAGCAGTACTTC.

This clonotype was seen many times. V is TRBV7-9 and J is TRBJ1-1, with a possible D match to TRBD1 (6 bases). V gave up 5 bases and J gave up 0 bases, with 16 bases separating them. The CDR3 runs to 16 residues. Germline V gene sequence: CDR1 SEHNR, CDR2 FQNEAQ (reference sequence). The CDR3 region has the DNA TGTGCCAGCAGCCCTCCGACAGGTATCTTGAACACTGAAGCTTTCTTT. Translating it yields CASSPPTGILNTEAFF. The full variable domain, its missing parts supplied by reference TRBV7-9 and TRBJ1-1, is DTGVSQNPRHKITKRGQNVTFRCDPISEHNRLYWYRQTLGQGPEFLTYFQNEAQLEKSRLLSDRFSAERPKGSFSTLEIQRTEQGDSAMYLCASSPPTGILNTEAFFGQGTRLTVV.

This clonotype was recorded at least ten times. A read error may produce the germline difference seen at one junction end. The V and J genes are TRBV9 and TRBJ2-5; no definite D call. The CDR3 totals 13 residues. CDR1 and CDR2 (germline): SGDLS, YYNGEE. For the CDR3, the DNA is TGTGCCAGCAGCGTATTAGATCAAGAGGCCCAGTACTTC. This translates into CASSVLDQEAQYF.

This clonotype occurred many times. The chain carries TRBV25-1 and TRBJ2-5, with 9 positions matching TRBD2. Per germline, CDR1 MGHDK and CDR2 SYGVNS. The CDR3 spans 15 residues. Trimming removed 10 bases from V and 5 bases from J; junction bases left unmatched: 14. CDR3 region: CATNRGGGAGETQYF. The CDR3 region has the DNA TGTGCCACCAACAGAGGCGGGGGGGCAGGTGAGACCCAGTACTTC.

This chain joins TRBV5-6 and TRBJ2-7; D not resolved. V lost 0 bases and J lost 0, with 7 bases in between. Germline CDR1 is SGHDT and CDR2 is YYEEEE. This CDR3 has 14 amino acids. CDR3 loop: CASSLVVSSYEQYF. For the CDR3, the DNA is TGTGCCAGCAGCTTGGTAGTTAGCTCCTACGAGCAGTACTTC.

This clonotype was counted between two and nine times. The chain recombines TRBV7-8 with TRBJ2-7; no clear D. The CDR3 is 13 residues long. Germline V lookup: CDR1 SGHVS, CDR2 FQNEAQ. V was cut by 4 bases and J by 0 bases, with 7 bases left in between. The CDR3 reads CASSWVGSYEQYF. The CDR3 nucleotides are TGTGCCAGCAGCTGGGTGGGCTCCTACGAGCAGTACTTC.

Comment on this clonotype: A much larger clone sits a single nucleotide away, making a read error possible. The chain employs TRBV7-9 and TRBJ2-2; 7 nucleotides match TRBD2. Looked up from germline, CDR1 is SEHNR and CDR2 is FQNEAQ (reference sequence). The CDR3 consists of 11 residues. The CDR3 nucleotides are TGTGCCAGCAGCTTAAGCGGGGAGCCGTTTTTT. Amino acid sequence: CASSLSGEPFF.

The chain is built from TRBV7-3 and TRBJ1-2; D gene uncertain. V gave up 5 bases and J gave up 8 bases, with 15 bases separating them. CDR3 size: 13 residues. Germline CDR1 reads SGHTA; CDR2 reads FQGTGA. CDR3 nucleotide sequence: TGTGCCAGCAGCCCGGAACCTTATTTGGGCTACACCTTC. Amino acid sequence: CASSPEPYLGYTF.

This clonotype was recorded a few times. The V and J genes are TRBV10-3 and TRBJ1-2; D gene ambiguous. Germline-derived CDR1 and CDR2 are ENHRY and SYGVKD. The CDR3 totals 15 residues. Trimming removed 0 bases from V and 0 bases from J, with 8 bases in between. The CDR3, as DNA: TGTGCCATCAGTGAGTCGGCGGGATCTAACTATGGCTACACCTTC. It translates to CAISESAGSNYGYTF.

In regard to this clonotype: A much larger clone lies a single base off, so this may be a read error. CDR3 DNA sequence: TGTGCCAGCGGCCCCGGACAGGGCTCCTACAATGAGCAGTTCTTC. Translated, it gives CASGPGQGSYNEQFF. The chain employs TRBV5-5 and TRBJ2-1; TRBD1 matches at 8 bases. The germline gives CDR1 SGHKS, CDR2 YYEKEE (reference sequence). The V gene end was trimmed by 7 bases and the J gene end by 0 bases; junction bases not matched to a gene: 6. This CDR3 comprises 15 residues. The full variable domain, with the rest looked up from reference TRBV5-5 and TRBJ2-1, is DAGVTQSPTHLIKTRGQQVTLRCSPISGHKSVSWYQQVLGQGPQFIFQYYEKEERGRGNFPDRFSARQFPNYSSELNVNALLLGDSALYLCASGPGQGSYNEQFFGPGTRLTVL.

The rearrangement uses TRBV6-5 and TRBJ2-1; 7 bases map to TRBD1. The CDR3 totals 16 residues. In germline, CDR1 is MNHEY, CDR2 SVGAGI. After removal of 2 bases from V and 5 bases from J, the junction contained 9 bases not matched to a gene. This CDR3 is CASSYTYGQVDNEQFF. CDR3 in DNA: TGTGCCAGCAGTTACACTTACGGACAGGTAGACAATGAGCAGTTCTTC.

The chain couples TRBV19 to TRBJ1-2; the match to TRBD1 covers 7 bases. CDR3 length: 13 amino acids. The V and J ends lost 6 bases and 8 bases, in that order; junction bases with no gene match: 9. Germline V CDR1 and CDR2: LNHDA, SQIVND (reference sequence). CDR3 region: CASSLDRVGGYTF. The CDR3 DNA reads TGTGCCAGTAGCCTCGACAGGGTAGGCGGCTACACCTTC.

This clonotype was seen many times. The V gene is TRBV7-6, the J gene TRBJ2-3, with 14 positions matching TRBD2. V lost 5 bases and J lost 7; bases outside the gene matches: 5. This CDR3 is built from 15 residues. Germline V gives CDR1 SGHVS, CDR2 FNYEAQ. The CDR3: CASSPGTSGGNTQYF. CDR3 DNA sequence: TGTGCCAGCAGCCCGGGGACTAGCGGGGGTAATACGCAGTATTTT.

The rearrangement uses TRBV29-1 and TRBJ2-1; a weak D match, TRBD2 (6 bases). V was trimmed by 4 bases and J by 4 bases, leaving 17 bases between them. Looked up from germline, CDR1 is SQVTM and CDR2 is ANQGSEA. CDR3 size: 15 residues. This chain's CDR3 is CSVGIGIAEYNEQFF. CDR3 sequence (DNA): TGCAGCGTTGGGATCGGGATAGCGGAGTACAATGAGCAGTTCTTC.

The table lists this clonotype with many counts. The gene calls are TRBV20-1 and TRBJ1-2, with a possible D match to TRBD1 (5 bases). The germline gives CDR1 DFQATT, CDR2 SNEGSKA (reference sequence). With 4 bases removed from V and 5 bases from J, the gap between germline ends came to 14 bases. The CDR3 is 13 residues long. The CDR3 region has the DNA TGCAGTGCTACAGGGTGGGATGGGTATGGCTACACCTTC. This encodes CSATGWDGYGYTF.